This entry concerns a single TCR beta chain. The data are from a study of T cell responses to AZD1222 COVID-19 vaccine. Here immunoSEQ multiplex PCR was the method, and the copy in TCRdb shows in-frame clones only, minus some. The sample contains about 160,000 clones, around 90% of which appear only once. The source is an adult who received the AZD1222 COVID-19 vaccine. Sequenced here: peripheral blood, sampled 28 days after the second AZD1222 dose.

CDR3 amino acids: CASSLGLTADHYEQYF. The CDR3 DNA sequence: TGTGCCAGCAGCCTAGGCCTGACAGCGGACCATTACGAGCAGTACTTC. The chain has TRBV7-2 and TRBJ2-7; D is tentatively TRBD1 or TRBD2 (5 bases each). Germline values: CDR1 SGHTA, CDR2 FQGNSA. The V end was cut by 5 bases, the J end by 4 bases, with 21 bases between. The length of the CDR3 is 16 residues.